The following is a TCR beta chain sequence with its context. Its target is unknown. One end of the junction is discordant with germline, which a read error may explain. TCRdb keeps only in-frame clones here, not all; method: immunoSEQ multiplex PCR. The data contain thousands of clones, 45% to 50% of them seen just once; the ten biggest clones take up 11%. The data derive from a study of coeliac disease. Whole-study findings and limits: Intraepithelial and lamina propria fractions were not highly pure, so cross-contamination was possible. Few TRB amino acid sequences were shared between samples; most were unique.

The germline V gene encodes CDR1 LNHDA and CDR2 SQIVND (reference sequence). The CDR3 is made up of 16 amino acids. Sequencing was carried out using intraepithelial lymphocytes from the gut. This TCR was recovered from a woman in her 70s with celiac disease. V is TRBV19 and J is TRBJ2-6, with TRBD1 matching over 7 bases. CDR3 DNA sequence: TGTGCCAGTACGGACAGGACAACCTCTGCGGCCAACGTCCTGACTTTC. Encoded protein: CASTDRTTSAANVLTF.